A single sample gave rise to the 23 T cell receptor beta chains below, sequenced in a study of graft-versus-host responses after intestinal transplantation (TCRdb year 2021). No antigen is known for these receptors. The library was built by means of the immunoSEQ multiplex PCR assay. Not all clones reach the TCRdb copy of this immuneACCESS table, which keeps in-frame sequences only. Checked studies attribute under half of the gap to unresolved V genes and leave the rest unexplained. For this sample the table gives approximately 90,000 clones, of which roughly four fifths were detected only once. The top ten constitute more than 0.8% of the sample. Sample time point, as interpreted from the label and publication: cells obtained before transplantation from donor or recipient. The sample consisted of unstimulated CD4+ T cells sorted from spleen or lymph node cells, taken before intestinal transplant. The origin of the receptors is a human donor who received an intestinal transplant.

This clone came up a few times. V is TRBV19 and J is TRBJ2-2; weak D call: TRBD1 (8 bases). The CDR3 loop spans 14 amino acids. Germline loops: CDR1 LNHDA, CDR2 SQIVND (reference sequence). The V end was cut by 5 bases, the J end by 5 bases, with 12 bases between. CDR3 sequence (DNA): TGTGCCAGTAGTGAACAGGGGGGGACCGGGGAGCTGTTTTTT. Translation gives CASSEQGGTGELFF.

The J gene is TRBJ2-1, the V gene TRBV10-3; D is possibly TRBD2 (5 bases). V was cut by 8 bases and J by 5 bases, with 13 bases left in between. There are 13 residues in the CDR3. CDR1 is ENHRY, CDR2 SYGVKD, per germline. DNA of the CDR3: TGTGCCATCGGGATTTTTAGCGACAATGAGCAGTTCTTC. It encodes CAIGIFSDNEQFF.

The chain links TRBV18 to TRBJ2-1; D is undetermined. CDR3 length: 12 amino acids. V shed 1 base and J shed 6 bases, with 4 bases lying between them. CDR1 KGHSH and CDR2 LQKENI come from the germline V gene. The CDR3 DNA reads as TGTGCCAGCTCACCACTCCTCAATGAGCAGTTCTTC. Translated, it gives CASSPLLNEQFF.

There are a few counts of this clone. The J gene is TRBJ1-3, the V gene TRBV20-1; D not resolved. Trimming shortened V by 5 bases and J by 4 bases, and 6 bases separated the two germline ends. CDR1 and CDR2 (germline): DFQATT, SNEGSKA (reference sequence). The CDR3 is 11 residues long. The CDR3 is CSAPLGNTIYF. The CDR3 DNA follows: TGCAGTGCTCCCCTGGGAAACACCATATATTTT.

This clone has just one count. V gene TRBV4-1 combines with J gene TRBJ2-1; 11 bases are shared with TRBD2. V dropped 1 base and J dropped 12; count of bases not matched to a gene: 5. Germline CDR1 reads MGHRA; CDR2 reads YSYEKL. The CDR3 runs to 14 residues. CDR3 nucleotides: TGCGCCAGCAGCCAAGTTCCCGGACTAGCGGGGCAGTTCTTC. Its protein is CASSQVPGLAGQFF.

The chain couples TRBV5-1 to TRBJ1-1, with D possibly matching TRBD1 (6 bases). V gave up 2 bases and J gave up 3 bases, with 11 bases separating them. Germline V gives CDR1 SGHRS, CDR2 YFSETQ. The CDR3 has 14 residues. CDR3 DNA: TGCGCCAGCAGCTTCGTAGCAGGGGACACTGAAGCTTTCTTT. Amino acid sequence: CASSFVAGDTEAFF.

The CDR3 spells CASSFFGRLGDTQYF. The CDR3 DNA reads TGTGCCAGCAGTTTCTTTGGCCGCCTGGGCGATACGCAGTATTTT. The V and J genes are TRBV28 and TRBJ2-3; D unresolved. Between the trimmed V and J ends, which lost 3 bases and 6 bases, there was a span of 16 bases. There are 15 residues in the CDR3. In germline, CDR1 is MDHEN, CDR2 SYDVKM.

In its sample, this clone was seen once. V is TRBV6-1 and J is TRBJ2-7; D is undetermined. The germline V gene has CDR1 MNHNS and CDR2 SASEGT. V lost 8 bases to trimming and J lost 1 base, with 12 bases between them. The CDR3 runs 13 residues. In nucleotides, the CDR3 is TGTGCCAGCGAGGTACATCCATCCTACGAGCAGTACTTC. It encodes CASEVHPSYEQYF.

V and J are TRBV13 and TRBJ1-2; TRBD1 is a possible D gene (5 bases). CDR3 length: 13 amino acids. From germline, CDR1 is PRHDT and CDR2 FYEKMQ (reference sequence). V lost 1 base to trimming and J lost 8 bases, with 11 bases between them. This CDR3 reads CASSLVRGGGYTF. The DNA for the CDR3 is TGTGCCAGCAGCTTAGTTCGCGGGGGGGGCTACACCTTC.

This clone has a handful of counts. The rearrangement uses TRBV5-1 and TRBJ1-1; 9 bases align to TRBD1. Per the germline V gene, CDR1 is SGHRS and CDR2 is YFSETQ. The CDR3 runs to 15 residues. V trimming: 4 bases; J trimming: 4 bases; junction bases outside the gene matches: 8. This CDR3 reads CASSLGQGTGTEAFF. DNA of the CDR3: TGCGCCAGCAGCCTTGGACAGGGGACAGGCACTGAAGCTTTCTTT.

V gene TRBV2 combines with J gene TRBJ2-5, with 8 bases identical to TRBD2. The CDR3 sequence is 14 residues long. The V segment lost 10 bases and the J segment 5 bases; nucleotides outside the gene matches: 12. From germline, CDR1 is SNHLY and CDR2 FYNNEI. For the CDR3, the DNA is TGTGCCACCACCGGGAGGGTAAGGGGGGAGACCCAGTACTTC. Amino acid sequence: CATTGRVRGETQYF.

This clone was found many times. The CDR3, as DNA: TGTGCCAGCAGCTTGGCAGGGATAAGCGAAAAACTGTTTTTT. Translating it yields CASSLAGISEKLFF. This rearrangement joins TRBV5-4 to TRBJ1-4, with D perhaps matching TRBD1 (5 bases). The CDR3 runs to 14 residues. V lost 0 bases and J 8 bases, leaving 11 bases between the germline ends. Per germline, CDR1 SGHNT and CDR2 YYREEE (reference sequence).

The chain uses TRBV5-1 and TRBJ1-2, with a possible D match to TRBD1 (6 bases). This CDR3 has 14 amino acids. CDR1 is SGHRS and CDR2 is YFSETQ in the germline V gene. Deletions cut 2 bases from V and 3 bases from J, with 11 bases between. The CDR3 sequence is CASSFRQDDYGYTF. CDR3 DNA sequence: TGCGCCAGCAGCTTTCGACAGGATGACTATGGCTACACCTTC.

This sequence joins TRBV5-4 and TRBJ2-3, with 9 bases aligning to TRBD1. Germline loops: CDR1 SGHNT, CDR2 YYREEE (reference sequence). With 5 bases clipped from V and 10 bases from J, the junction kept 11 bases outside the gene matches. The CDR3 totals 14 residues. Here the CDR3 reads CASRPSRDREAQYF. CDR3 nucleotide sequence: TGTGCCAGCAGGCCGTCCCGGGACAGGGAAGCGCAGTATTTT.

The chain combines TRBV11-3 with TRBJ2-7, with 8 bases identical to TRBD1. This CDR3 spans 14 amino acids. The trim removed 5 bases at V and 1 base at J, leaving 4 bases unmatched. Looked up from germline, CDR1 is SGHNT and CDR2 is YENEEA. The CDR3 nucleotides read TGTGCCAGCAGCCGAGGACAGGGATCCTACGAGCAGTACTTC. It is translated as CASSRGQGSYEQYF.

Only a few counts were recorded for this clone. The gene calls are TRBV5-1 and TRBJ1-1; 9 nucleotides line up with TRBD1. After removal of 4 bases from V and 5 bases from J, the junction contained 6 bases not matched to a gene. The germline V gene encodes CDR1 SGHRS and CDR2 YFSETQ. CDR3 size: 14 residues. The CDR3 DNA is TGCGCCAGCAGCGGGACAGGGCTTAGGACTGAAGCTTTCTTT. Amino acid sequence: CASSGTGLRTEAFF.

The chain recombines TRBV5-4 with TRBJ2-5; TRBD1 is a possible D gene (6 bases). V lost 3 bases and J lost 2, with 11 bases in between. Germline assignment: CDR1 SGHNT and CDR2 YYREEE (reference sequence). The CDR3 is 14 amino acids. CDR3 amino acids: CASSYGQRQETQYF. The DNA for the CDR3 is TGTGCCAGCAGCTATGGACAGCGACAAGAGACCCAGTACTTC.

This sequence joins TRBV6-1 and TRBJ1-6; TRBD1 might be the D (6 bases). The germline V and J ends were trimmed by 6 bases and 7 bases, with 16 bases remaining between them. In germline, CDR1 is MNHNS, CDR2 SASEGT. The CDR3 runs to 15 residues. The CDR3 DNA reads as TGTGCCAGCAGAACCGGGACATTCTTCAATTCACCCCTCCACTTT. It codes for CASRTGTFFNSPLHF.

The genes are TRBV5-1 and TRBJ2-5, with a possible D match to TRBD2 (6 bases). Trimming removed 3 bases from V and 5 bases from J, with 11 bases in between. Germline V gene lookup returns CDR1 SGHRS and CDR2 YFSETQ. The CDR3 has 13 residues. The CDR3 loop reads CASSSGLRETQYF. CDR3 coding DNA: TGCGCCAGCAGCTCGGGACTCCGGGAGACCCAGTACTTC.

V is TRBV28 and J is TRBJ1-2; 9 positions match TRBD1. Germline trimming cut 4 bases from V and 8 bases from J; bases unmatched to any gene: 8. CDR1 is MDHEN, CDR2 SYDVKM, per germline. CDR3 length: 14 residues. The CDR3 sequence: CASSSPGQGGGYTF. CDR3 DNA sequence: TGTGCCAGCAGTTCTCCGGGACAGGGAGGCGGCTACACCTTC.

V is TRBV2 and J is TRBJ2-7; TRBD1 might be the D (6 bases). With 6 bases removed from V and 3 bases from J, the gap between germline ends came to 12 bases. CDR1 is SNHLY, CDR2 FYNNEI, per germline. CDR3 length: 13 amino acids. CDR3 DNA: TGTGCCAGCAGACAGGGTGTCTACTACGAGCAGTACTTC. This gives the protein CASRQGVYYEQYF.

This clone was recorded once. The CDR3 DNA sequence: TGCGCCAGCAGACAAGGGACAGGACCTAGCACAGATACGCAGTATTTT. Residues: CASRQGTGPSTDTQYF. The J gene is TRBJ2-3, the V gene TRBV5-1, with TRBD1 matching over 8 bases. The CDR3 loop spans 16 amino acids. With 5 bases clipped from V and 0 bases from J, the junction kept 8 bases outside the gene matches. The V gene's germline CDR1 is SGHRS and CDR2 YFSETQ.

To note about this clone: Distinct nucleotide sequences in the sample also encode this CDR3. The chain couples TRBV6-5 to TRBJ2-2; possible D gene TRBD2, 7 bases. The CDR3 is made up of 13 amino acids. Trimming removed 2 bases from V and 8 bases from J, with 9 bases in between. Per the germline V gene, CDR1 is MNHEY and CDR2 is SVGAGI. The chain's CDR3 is CASSYAGAGELFF. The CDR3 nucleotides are TGTGCCAGCAGTTACGCGGGGGCAGGGGAGCTGTTTTTT.